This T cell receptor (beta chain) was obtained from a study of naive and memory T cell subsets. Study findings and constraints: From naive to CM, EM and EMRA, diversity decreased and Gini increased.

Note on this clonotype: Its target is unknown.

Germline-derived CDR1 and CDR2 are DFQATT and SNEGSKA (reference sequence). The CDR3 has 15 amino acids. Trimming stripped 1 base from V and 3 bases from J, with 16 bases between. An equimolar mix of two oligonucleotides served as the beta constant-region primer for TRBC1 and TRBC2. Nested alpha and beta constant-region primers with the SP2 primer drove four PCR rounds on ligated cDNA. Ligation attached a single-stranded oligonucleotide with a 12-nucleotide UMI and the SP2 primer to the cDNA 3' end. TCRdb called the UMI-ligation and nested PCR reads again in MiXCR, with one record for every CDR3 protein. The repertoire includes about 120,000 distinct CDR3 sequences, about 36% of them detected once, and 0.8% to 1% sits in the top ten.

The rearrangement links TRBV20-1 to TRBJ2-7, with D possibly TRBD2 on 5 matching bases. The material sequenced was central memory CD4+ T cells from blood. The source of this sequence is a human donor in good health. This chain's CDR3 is CSARASAGGVYEQYF. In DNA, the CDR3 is TGCAGTGCTAGAGCTTCTGCGGGTGGAGTCTACGAGCAGTACTTC.